Following are 2 T cell receptor beta chains from one sample sequenced in a study of blood T cells in healthy people across ages. Then a second PCR, running roughly 7 to 11 cycles, was carried out with a sample-barcoded 5' primer and a J-beta primer mix. TCRdb ran MiXCR on the 5' RACE reads and lists one entry per CDR3 protein. The table lists 1,500,000 or so distinct CDR3 sequences, roughly 64% of them singletons. What was sequenced was blood. The receptor source for this set is a man aged 18-30 years in good health.

The chain recombines TRBV6-5 with TRBJ1-2, with TRBD1 identical over 7 bases. The germline CDR1 and CDR2 sequences are MNHEY and SVGAGI. This CDR3 is built from 13 residues. V lost 7 bases and J lost 3; bases outside the gene matches: 5. CDR3 DNA sequence: TGTGCCAGCACCAAGGGACAGCACTATGGCTACACCTTC. Its translation is CASTKGQHYGYTF.

The rearrangement joins TRBV9 to TRBJ2-5, with D possibly TRBD2 on 5 matching bases. Trimming stripped 3 bases from V and 2 bases from J, with 20 bases between. The germline gives CDR1 SGDLS, CDR2 YYNGEE. The CDR3 contains 17 residues. This CDR3 reads CASSDNVGRVLQETQYF. The CDR3 DNA reads TGTGCCAGCAGCGATAATGTAGGGCGGGTGCTTCAAGAGACCCAGTACTTC. The full variable domain, rest sourced from reference TRBV9 and TRBJ2-5, is DSGVTQTPKHLITATGQRVTLRCSPRSGDLSVYWYQQSLDQGLQFLIQYYNGEERAKGNILERFSAQQFPDLHSELNLSSLELGDSALYFCASSDNVGRVLQETQYFGPGTRLLVL.